The 7 T cell receptor beta chains given below trace back to one sample, sequenced in a study of neurological immune-mediated disorders. Using its own MiXCR run on the 5' RACE reads, TCRdb lists one record per CDR3 protein. The sample records roughly 28,000 distinct CDR3 sequences, roughly an eighth being singletons. The material sequenced was PBMCs. These receptor sequences come from a man in his 60s in good health.

This clonotype came up many times. The chain employs TRBV3-1 and TRBJ2-5; the D is unclear. Deletions cut 1 base from V and 4 bases from J, with 7 bases between. The CDR3 length is 13 residues. From germline, CDR1 is LGHDT and CDR2 YNNKEL (reference sequence). CDR3: CASSQGSSETQYF. The CDR3 DNA reads as TGTGCCAGCAGCCAAGGATCATCAGAGACCCAGTACTTC.

In its sample, this clonotype was seen many times. V is TRBV28 and J is TRBJ1-4; 9 positions match TRBD1. Trimming at V came to 5 bases and at J to 5 bases, leaving 6 bases not matched to a gene. This CDR3 comprises 15 residues. CDR1 and CDR2 (germline): MDHEN, SYDVKM. CDR3 in DNA: TGTGCCAGCAGTACCCCGGGACAGGGAAATGAAAAACTGTTTTTT. This gives the protein CASSTPGQGNEKLFF.

A note on this clonotype: One end of the junction does not line up with germline, which may come from a read error. This chain connects TRBV9 to TRBJ2-1, with 12 bases identical to TRBD2. CDR3 length: 17 residues. Per germline, CDR1 SGDLS and CDR2 YYNGEE. The CDR3, as DNA: TGTGTCAGCAGCGTAACGGCTAGCGGGAGGGCCGGCAATGAGCAGTTCTTC. Its translation: CVSSVTASGRAGNEQFF.

Many counts were recorded for this clonotype. The DNA for the CDR3 is TGTGCCAGCAGTTCTGGATTTATCCCCTACGAGCAGTACTTC. Protein sequence: CASSSGFIPYEQYF. The rearrangement uses TRBV7-2 and TRBJ2-7; unclear D gene. V was clipped by 6 bases and J by 2 bases, with 14 bases between them. The CDR3 has 14 amino acids. Germline loops: CDR1 SGHTA, CDR2 FQGNSA.

V and J are TRBV7-2 and TRBJ2-6, with 8 bases matching TRBD1. Germline trimming cut 0 bases from V and 2 bases from J; bases unmatched to any gene: 6. The V gene's germline CDR1 is SGHTA and CDR2 FQGNSA. This CDR3 spans 18 amino acids. The CDR3 DNA follows: TGTGCCAGCAGCTTAGCGGGGACAGGCGGTGCTGGGGCCAACGTCCTGACTTTC. Translating gives CASSLAGTGGAGANVLTF.

Points on this clonotype: Relative to the germline gene, one junction end is altered; a read error may explain this. The rearrangement uses TRBV7-2 and TRBJ1-1; no clear D. Germline CDR1 and CDR2: SGHTA and FQGNSA. The length of the CDR3 is 13 residues. The CDR3 protein is CAISLGVKTEAFF. The DNA for the CDR3 is TGTGCCATCAGCCTTGGGGTAAAGACTGAAGCTTTCTTT.

In this sample, this clonotype turned up many times. This sequence joins TRBV6-5 and TRBJ2-1; no firm D call. CDR3 size: 15 residues. Trimming removed 4 bases from V and 3 bases from J, with 13 bases in between. Germline CDR1 reads MNHEY; CDR2 reads SVGAGI. The CDR3 coding sequence is TGTGCCAGCAGTTCCTTCCGAGAGGTCTACAATGAGCAGTTCTTC. It encodes CASSSFREVYNEQFF.